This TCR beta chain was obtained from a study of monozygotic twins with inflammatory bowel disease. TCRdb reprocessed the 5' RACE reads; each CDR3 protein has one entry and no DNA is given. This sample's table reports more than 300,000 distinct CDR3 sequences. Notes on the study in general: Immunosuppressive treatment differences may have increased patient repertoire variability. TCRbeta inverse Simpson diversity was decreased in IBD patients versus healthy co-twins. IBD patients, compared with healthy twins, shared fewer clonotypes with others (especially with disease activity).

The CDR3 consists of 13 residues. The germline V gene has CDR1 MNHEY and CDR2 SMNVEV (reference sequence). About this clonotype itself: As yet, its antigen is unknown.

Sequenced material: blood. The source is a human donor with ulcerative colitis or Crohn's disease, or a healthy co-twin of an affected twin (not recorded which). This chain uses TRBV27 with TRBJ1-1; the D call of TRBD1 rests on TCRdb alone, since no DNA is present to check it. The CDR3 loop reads CASSPPGVTEAFF.